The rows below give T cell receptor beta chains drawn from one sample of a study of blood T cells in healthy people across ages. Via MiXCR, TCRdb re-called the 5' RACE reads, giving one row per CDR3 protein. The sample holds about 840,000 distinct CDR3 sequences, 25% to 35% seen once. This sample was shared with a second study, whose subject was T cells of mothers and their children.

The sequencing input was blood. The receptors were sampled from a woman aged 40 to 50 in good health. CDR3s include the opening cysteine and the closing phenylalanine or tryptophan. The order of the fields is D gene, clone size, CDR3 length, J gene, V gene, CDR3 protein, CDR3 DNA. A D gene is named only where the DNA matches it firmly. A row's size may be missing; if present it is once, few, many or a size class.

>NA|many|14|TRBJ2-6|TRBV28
CASSSIPGANVLTF
TGTGCCAGCAGCTCTATTCCGGGGGCCAACGTCCTGACTTTC
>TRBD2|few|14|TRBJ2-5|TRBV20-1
CSAAPLGEGETQYF
TGCAGTGCTGCTCCCCTAGGGGAGGGAGAGACCCAGTACTTC
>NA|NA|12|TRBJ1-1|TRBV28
CASSLKGRKAFF
TGTGCCAGCAGTTTAAAAGGGAGGAAAGCTTTCTTT
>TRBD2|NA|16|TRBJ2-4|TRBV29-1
CSVGGGGQQIRDIQYF
TGCAGCGTCGGGGGCGGGGGGCAGCAGATTAGGGACATTCAGTACTTC
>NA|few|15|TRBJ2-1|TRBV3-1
CASSHSATSYNEQFF
TGTGCCAGCAGTCACTCCGCTACTTCCTACAATGAGCAGTTCTTC
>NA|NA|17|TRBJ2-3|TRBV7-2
CASSPWGAGASTDTQYF
TGTGCCAGCAGCCCGTGGGGCGCGGGCGCTAGCACAGATACGCAGTATTTT
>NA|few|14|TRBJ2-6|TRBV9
CASGGFTGANVLTF
TGTGCCAGCGGAGGGTTCACTGGGGCCAACGTCCTGACTTTC
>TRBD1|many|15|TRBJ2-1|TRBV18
CASSSTGYSYNEQFF
TGTGCCAGCTCCTCGACAGGGTACTCCTACAATGAGCAGTTCTTC
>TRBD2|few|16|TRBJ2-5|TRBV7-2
CASSATTSGKKETQYF
TGTGCCAGCAGTGCCACCACTAGCGGCAAAAAAGAGACCCAGTACTTC
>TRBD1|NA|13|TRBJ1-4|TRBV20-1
CSAAGTGYEKLFF
TGCAGTGCTGCCGGGACAGGTTATGAAAAACTGTTTTTT
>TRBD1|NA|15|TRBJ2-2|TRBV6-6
CASSYNRGGTGELFF
TGTGCCAGCAGCTACAACAGGGGCGGCACCGGGGAGCTGTTTTTT
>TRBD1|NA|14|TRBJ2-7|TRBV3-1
CASSSQGAQNEQYF
TGTGCCAGCAGCTCACAGGGGGCGCAGAACGAGCAGTACTTC
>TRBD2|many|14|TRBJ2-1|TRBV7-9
CASLRGGRDDEQFF
TGTGCCAGCCTGCGGGGGGGCAGGGATGATGAGCAGTTCTTC
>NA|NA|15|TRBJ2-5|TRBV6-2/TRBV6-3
CASSLGLRVRETQYF
TGTGCCAGCAGTTTGGGACTCCGAGTAAGGGAGACCCAGTACTTC
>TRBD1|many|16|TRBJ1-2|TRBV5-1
CASTSAQGAVDYGYTF
TGCGCCAGCACTTCCGCTCAGGGGGCGGTGGACTATGGCTACACCTTC
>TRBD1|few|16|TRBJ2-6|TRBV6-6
CASSRDSYSGANVLTF
TGTGCCAGCAGTAGGGACAGCTACTCTGGGGCCAACGTCCTGACTTTC
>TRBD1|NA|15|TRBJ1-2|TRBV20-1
CSARDPLGQVYGYTF
TGCAGTGCTAGAGATCCCCTCGGACAGGTCTATGGCTACACCTTC
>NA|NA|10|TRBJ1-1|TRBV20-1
CSARGVEAFF
TGCAGTGCCAGGGGAGTTGAAGCTTTCTTT
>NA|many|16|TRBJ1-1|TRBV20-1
CSAPGRIDRTNTEAFF
TGCAGTGCTCCGGGACGGATAGATAGAACGAACACTGAAGCTTTCTTT
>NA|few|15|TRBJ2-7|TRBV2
CASSEQDRGTYEQYF
TGTGCCAGCAGTGAACAGGACAGAGGAACCTACGAGCAGTACTTC
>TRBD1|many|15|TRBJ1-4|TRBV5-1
CASSLSGQGAEKLFF
TGCGCCAGCAGCCTGTCGGGACAGGGGGCAGAAAAACTGTTTTTT
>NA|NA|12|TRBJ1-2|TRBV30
CAWSVEGHGYTF
TGTGCCTGGAGTGTGGAAGGACACGGCTACACCTTC
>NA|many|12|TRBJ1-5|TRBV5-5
CASGLGNQPQHF
TGTGCCAGCGGCTTGGGCAATCAGCCCCAGCATTTT
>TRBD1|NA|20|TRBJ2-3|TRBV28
CASSSPTRTGGIFHTDTQYF
TGTGCCAGCAGCTCTCCGACCCGGACAGGGGGCATATTTCACACAGATACGCAGTATTTT
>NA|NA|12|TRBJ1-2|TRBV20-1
CSAKGANYGYTF
TGCAGTGCTAAGGGGGCTAACTATGGCTACACCTTC
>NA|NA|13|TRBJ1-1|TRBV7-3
CASSQAANTEAFF
TGTGCCAGCAGCCAGGCAGCGAACACTGAAGCTTTCTTT
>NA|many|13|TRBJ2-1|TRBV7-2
CASSSRDSNEQFF
TGTGCCAGCAGCTCTCGCGACAGCAATGAGCAGTTCTTC
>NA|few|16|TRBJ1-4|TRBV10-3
CATEKGPTATNEKLFF
TGTGCCACCGAAAAGGGACCTACCGCAACTAATGAAAAACTGTTTTTT
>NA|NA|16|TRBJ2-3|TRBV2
CASSGNPGLRPDTQYF
TGTGCCAGCAGTGGTAATCCGGGGTTACGGCCAGATACGCAGTATTTT
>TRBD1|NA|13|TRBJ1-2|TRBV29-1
CSAGQGLVDGYTF
TGCAGCGCCGGACAGGGCTTAGTAGATGGCTACACCTTC
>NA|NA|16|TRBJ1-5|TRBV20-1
CSALGGQGYSNQPQHF
TGCAGTGCCCTAGGTGGGCAGGGGTATAGCAATCAGCCCCAGCATTTT
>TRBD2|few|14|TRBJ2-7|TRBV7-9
CASSSRLAGAEQYF
TGTGCCAGCAGCTCGAGACTAGCGGGGGCCGAGCAGTACTTC
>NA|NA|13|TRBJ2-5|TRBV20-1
CSALERGRETQYF
TGCAGTGCCCTCGAGAGGGGGAGGGAGACCCAGTACTTC
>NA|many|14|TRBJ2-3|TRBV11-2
CASSPGIRTDTQYF
TGTGCCAGCAGCCCGGGAATACGCACAGATACGCAGTATTTT
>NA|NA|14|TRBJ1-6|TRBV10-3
CAIRGGGANSPLHF
TGTGCCATCAGAGGGGGGGGGGCGAATTCACCCCTCCACTTT
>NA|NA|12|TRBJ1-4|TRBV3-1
CASSISGEKLFF
TGTGCCAGCAGCATCTCAGGGGAAAAACTGTTTTTT
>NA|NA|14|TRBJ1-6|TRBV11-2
CASKPLAYNSPLHF
TGTGCCAGCAAACCCCTTGCCTATAATTCACCCCTCCACTTT
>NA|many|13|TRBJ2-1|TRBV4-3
CASSQFGGNEQFF
TGCGCCAGCAGCCAATTTGGAGGGAATGAGCAGTTCTTC
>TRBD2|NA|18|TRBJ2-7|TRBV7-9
CASSPRLAGTSSYNEQYF
TGTGCCAGCAGCCCCCGACTAGCGGGAACCAGCTCCTACAATGAGCAGTACTTC
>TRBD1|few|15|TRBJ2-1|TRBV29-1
CSATGQLVRYNEQFF
TGCAGCGCAACGGGACAGTTAGTGCGGTACAATGAGCAGTTCTTC
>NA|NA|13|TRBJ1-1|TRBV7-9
CASSLVSGTEAFF
TGTGCCAGCAGCTTAGTGTCAGGCACTGAAGCTTTCTTT
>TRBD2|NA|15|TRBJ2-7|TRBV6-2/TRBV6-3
CASWNPTSGTYEQYF
TGTGCCAGCTGGAATCCGACTAGCGGGACCTACGAGCAGTACTTC
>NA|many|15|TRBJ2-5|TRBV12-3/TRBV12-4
CASSLYPGTQETQYF
TGTGCCAGCAGTTTATATCCAGGCACACAAGAGACCCAGTACTTC
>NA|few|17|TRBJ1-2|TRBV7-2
CASSFYRAGSGGYGYTF
TGTGCCAGCAGCTTTTACCGGGCGGGGAGTGGTGGCTATGGCTACACCTTC
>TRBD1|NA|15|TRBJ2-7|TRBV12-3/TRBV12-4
CASMIQGGSYNEQYF
TGTGCCAGCATGATACAGGGGGGCTCCTACAATGAGCAGTACTTC
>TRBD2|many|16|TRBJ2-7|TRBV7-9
CASSGGTSGGAYEQYF
TGTGCCAGCAGCGGAGGAACTAGCGGGGGGGCCTACGAGCAGTACTTC
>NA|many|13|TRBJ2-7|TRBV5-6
CASRDTISYEQYF
TGTGCCAGCAGGGACACGATATCCTACGAGCAGTACTTC
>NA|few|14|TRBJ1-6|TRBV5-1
CASSLDIYNSPLHF
TGCGCCAGCAGCTTAGACATCTATAATTCACCCCTCCACTTT
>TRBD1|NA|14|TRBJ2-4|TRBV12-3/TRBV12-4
CASSFVGQGNIQYF
TGTGCCAGCAGTTTTGTGGGACAGGGGAACATTCAGTACTTC
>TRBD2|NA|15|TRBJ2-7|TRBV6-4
CASSETSGGADTQYF
TGTGCCAGCAGTGAGACTAGCGGGGGGGCAGATACGCAGTACTTC
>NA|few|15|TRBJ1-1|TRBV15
CATSSGGTINTEAFF
TGTGCCACCAGCAGCGGAGGGACAATAAACACTGAAGCTTTCTTT
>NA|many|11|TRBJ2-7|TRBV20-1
CSARSPLEQYF
TGCAGTGCTAGATCCCCCCTGGAGCAGTACTTC
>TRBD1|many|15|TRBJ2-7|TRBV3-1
CASSHRTGIFYEQYF
TGTGCCAGCAGCCACAGGACAGGGATCTTCTACGAGCAGTACTTC
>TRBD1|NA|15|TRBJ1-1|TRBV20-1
CSADPREGAYTGAFF
TGCAGTGCCGACCCGAGGGAGGGGGCGTACACTGGAGCTTTCTTT
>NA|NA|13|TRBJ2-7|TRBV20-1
CSAISRGTYEQYF
TGCAGTGCTATCTCCCGCGGGACCTACGAGCAGTACTTC